This T cell receptor beta chain comes out of a study of human T cells and chemical hapten exposure. Background on the study: The scalp of each patient received a weekly diphenylcyclopropenone dose for the full roughly 25-week study. Upper-back patches of 0.01% DPC were read at 6 days. Regarding the study as a whole: Relative to controls, expanded TCRs formed significantly more large CDR3 similarity clusters.

This clonotype has ten or more counts. Its antigen remains unknown. Via MiXCR, TCRdb re-called the RACE reads, giving one row per CDR3 protein. The table lists some 300,000 distinct CDR3 sequences, 4.5% to 7% of them singletons, with around 8% in the top ten. Time point in this sample: pre-sensitization, week 0. Indicated treatment: therapeutic diphenylcyclopropenone sensitization with weekly scalp DPC. The donor pool consisted of alopecia patients aged 18 to 70 years, considered suitable for DPC. Germline trimming cut 4 bases from V and 5 bases from J; bases unmatched to any gene: 9. Germline V lookup: CDR1 LGHDT, CDR2 YNNKEL (reference sequence). The CDR3 contains 16 residues.

The specimen was whole blood, collected in connection with sensitization to the hapten diphenylcyclopropenone (DPC). The clonotype originates from a woman aged 18-30 years with alopecia areata. Some clones in this sample may be carry-over from other donors' samples. The chain has TRBV3-1 and TRBJ2-7, with TRBD1 identical over 12 bases. The CDR3 region has the DNA TGTGCCAGCAGCCCAACTCCGGGACAGGGGGCCCACGAGCAGTACTTC. Residues: CASSPTPGQGAHEQYF.